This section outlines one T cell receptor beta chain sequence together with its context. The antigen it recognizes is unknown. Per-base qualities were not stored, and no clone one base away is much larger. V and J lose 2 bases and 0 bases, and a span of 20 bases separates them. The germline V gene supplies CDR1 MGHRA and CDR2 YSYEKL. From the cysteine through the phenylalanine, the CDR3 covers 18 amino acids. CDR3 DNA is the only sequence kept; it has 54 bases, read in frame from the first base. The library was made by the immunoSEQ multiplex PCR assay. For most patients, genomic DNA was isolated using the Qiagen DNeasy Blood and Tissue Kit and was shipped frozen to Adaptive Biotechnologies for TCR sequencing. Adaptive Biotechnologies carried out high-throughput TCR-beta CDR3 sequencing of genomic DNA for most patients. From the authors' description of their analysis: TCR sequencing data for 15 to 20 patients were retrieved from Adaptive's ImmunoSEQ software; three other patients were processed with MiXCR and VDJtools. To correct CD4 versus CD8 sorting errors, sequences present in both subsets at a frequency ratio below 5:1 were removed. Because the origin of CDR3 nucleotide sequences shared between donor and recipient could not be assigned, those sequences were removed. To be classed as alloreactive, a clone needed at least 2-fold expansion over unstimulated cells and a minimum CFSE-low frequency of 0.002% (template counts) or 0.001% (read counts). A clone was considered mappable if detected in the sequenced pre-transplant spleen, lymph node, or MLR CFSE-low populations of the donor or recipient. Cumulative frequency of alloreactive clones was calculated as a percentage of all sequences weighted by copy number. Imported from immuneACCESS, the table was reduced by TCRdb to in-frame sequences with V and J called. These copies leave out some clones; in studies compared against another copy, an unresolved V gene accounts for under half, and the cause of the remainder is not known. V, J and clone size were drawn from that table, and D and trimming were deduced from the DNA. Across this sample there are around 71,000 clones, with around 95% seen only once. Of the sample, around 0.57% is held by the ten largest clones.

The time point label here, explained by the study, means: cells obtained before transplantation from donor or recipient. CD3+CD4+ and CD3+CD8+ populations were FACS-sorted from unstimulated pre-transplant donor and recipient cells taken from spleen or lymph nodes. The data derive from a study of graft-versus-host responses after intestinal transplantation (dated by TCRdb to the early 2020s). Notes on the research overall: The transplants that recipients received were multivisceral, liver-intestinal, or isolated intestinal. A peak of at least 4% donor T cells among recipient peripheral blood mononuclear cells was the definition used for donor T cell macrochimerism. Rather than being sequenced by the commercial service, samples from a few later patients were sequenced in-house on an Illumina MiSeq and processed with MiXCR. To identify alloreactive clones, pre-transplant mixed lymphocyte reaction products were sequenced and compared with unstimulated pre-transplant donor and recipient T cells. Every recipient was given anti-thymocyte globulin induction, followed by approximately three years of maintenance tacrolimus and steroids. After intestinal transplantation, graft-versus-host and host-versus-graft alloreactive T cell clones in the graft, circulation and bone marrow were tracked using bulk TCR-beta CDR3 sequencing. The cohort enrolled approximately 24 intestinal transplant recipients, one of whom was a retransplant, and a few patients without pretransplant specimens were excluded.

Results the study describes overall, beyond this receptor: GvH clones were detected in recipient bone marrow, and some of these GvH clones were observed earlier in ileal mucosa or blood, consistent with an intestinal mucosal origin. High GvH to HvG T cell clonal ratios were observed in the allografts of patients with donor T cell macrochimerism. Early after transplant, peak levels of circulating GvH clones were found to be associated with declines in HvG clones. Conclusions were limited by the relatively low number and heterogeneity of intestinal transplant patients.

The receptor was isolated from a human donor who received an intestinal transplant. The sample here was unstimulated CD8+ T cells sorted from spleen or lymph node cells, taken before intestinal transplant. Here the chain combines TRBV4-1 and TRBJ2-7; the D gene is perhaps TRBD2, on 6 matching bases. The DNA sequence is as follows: TGCGCCAGCAGCCAAAGACCCTCTTCGCGGGACCTCTCCTACGAGCAGTACTTC. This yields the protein CASSQRPSSRDLSYEQYF.